These 31 T cell receptor beta chains were sequenced from one sample in a study of early T cells in non-severe SARS-CoV-2 infection. From the 5' RACE reads, TCRdb called clonotypes with MiXCR, one entry per CDR3 protein. Among tens of thousands of distinct CDR3 sequences listed, 5.5% to 8% were seen once. The sample taken for sequencing was whole blood. These receptors were collected from an adult who was a healthcare worker with PCR-confirmed SARS-CoV-2 infection or an uninfected control (not recorded which).

This clonotype was picked up many times. This chain joins TRBV19 and TRBJ1-1, with 9 bases lining up with TRBD1. The V gene's germline CDR1 is LNHDA and CDR2 SQIVND (reference sequence). This CDR3 has 14 amino acids. V dropped 10 bases and J dropped 3; count of bases not matched to a gene: 9. DNA of the CDR3: TGTGCCACCACGGGACAGGGAGCGGACACTGAAGCTTTCTTT. Translation gives CATTGQGADTEAFF.

This clonotype has a count of ten or more. The chain uses TRBV28 and TRBJ1-2; 9 positions match TRBD1. This CDR3 spans 14 amino acids. V lost 6 bases, J lost 3 bases, and 5 bases stayed unmatched. CDR1 and CDR2 from the germline V gene are MDHEN and SYDVKM. The CDR3 loop reads CASRTGQGDYGYTF. The CDR3 DNA sequence: TGTGCCAGCAGGACGGGACAGGGAGACTATGGCTACACCTTC.

This clonotype was seen repeatedly, ten times or more. This sequence joins TRBV6-1 and TRBJ1-4; no clear D. The ends were cut back, 8 bases at V and 5 bases at J, with 12 bases in the middle. Germline CDR1 reads MNHNS; CDR2 reads SASEGT. The CDR3 consists of 13 residues. The CDR3 region is CASWPGGNEKLFF. Written as DNA, the CDR3 is TGTGCCAGCTGGCCCGGCGGAAATGAAAAACTGTTTTTT.

The genes are TRBV7-6 and TRBJ2-1; D might be TRBD2 (6 bases). CDR3 length: 14 residues. The V gene lost 0 bases and the J gene lost 9 bases, with 12 bases spanning the gap. Germline V gene data show CDR1 as SGHVS and CDR2 as FNYEAQ. As DNA, the CDR3 is TGTGCCAGCAGCTTAGCTCTACGGGAGAGTGAGCAGTTCTTC. It is translated as CASSLALRESEQFF.

This clonotype has ten or more counts. The gene calls are TRBV21-1 and TRBJ1-1; the D segment call TRBD1 is taken from the table without a DNA check. TRBV21-1 is marked as a pseudogene. The CDR3 runs 11 residues. CDR3 in amino acids: CASKGDTEAFF. The CDR3 region has the DNA TGTGCCAGCAAAGGGGACACTGAAGCTTTCTTT.

V usage is TRBV20-1 and J usage is TRBJ2-3, with a weak D call TRBD2 (7 bases). The CDR3 has 13 amino acids. Germline V gene sequence: CDR1 DFQATT, CDR2 SNEGSKA (reference sequence). The CDR3 nucleotides read TGCAGGGGGGGGCGACAACGCACAGATACGCAGTATTTT. It codes for CRGGRQRTDTQYF.

This clonotype occurred many times. The chain is built from TRBV28 and TRBJ1-2, with 8 bases matching TRBD1. The CDR3 sequence is 12 residues long. V lost 10 bases to trimming and J lost 4 bases; unmatched junction nucleotides: 5. Looked up from germline, CDR1 is MDHEN and CDR2 is SYDVKM. The CDR3 DNA is TGTGCCACCGGACAGGGTGTCTATGGCTACACCTTC. Translating gives CATGQGVYGYTF.

This clonotype came up many times. The gene calls are TRBV29-1 and TRBJ2-7; the match to TRBD2 covers 7 bases. Germline values: CDR1 SQVTM, CDR2 ANQGSEA. The CDR3 sequence is 15 residues long. Trimming cost V 0 bases and J 5 bases; bases outside gene matches: 10. This CDR3 reads CSVEDPGGRRNEQYF. CDR3 nucleotides: TGCAGCGTTGAAGATCCTGGCGGGAGAAGGAACGAGCAGTACTTC.

This clonotype came up many times. The J gene is TRBJ2-3, the V gene TRBV11-2; TRBD1 is a possible D gene (6 bases). Germline CDR1 and CDR2: SGHAT and FQNNGV. The CDR3 sequence is 18 residues long. The V and J ends lost 5 bases and 7 bases respectively, with 28 bases between them. This chain's CDR3 is CASSPRLGAGQEGNTQYF. CDR3 nucleotides: TGTGCCAGCAGCCCGAGGCTGGGGGCAGGGCAAGAAGGGAATACGCAGTATTTT.

Many counts were recorded for this clonotype. The chain employs TRBV29-1 and TRBJ2-5; D is possibly TRBD1 or TRBD2 (5 bases each). Per the germline V gene, CDR1 is SQVTM and CDR2 is ANQGSEA. The CDR3 totals 11 residues. Trimming removed 7 bases from V and 5 bases from J, with 11 bases in between. The CDR3 reads CSARDPETQYF. CDR3 nucleotide sequence: TGCAGCGCCCGGGACCCTGAGACCCAGTACTTC.

V and J are TRBV28 and TRBJ2-2; D is unresolved. Trimming shortened V by 3 bases and J by 4 bases, and 9 bases separated the two germline ends. CDR1 is MDHEN, CDR2 SYDVKM, per germline. The CDR3 length is 14 residues. CDR3 sequence (DNA): TGTGCCAGCAGTTTTGGTCCAGGCACCGGGGAGCTGTTTTTT. This codes for CASSFGPGTGELFF.

This clonotype was counted at least ten times. V gene TRBV27 combines with J gene TRBJ1-1, with a possible D match to TRBD1 (6 bases). The germline V gene has CDR1 MNHEY and CDR2 SMNVEV (reference sequence). There are 17 residues in the CDR3. The V and J ends lost 5 bases and 0 bases respectively, with 19 bases between them. The CDR3 DNA is TGTGCCAGCAGTCCCATAGGACAAGGGGGATTGAACACTGAAGCTTTCTTT. This translates into CASSPIGQGGLNTEAFF.

The table lists this clonotype with a few counts. The V and J genes are TRBV29-1 and TRBJ1-1; D may be TRBD1 (6 bases). Germline loops: CDR1 SQVTM, CDR2 ANQGSEA. This CDR3 is built from 14 residues. With 8 bases removed from V and 4 bases from J, the gap between germline ends came to 20 bases. This chain's CDR3 is CSLGGAGRGTEAFF. CDR3 DNA: TGCAGCCTTGGGGGGGCAGGGAGGGGCACTGAAGCTTTCTTT.

This clonotype was seen many times. This chain joins TRBV6-5 and TRBJ2-3; 9 nucleotides line up with TRBD2. Trimming removed 0 bases from V and 5 bases from J; junction bases left unmatched: 6. Germline V gene data show CDR1 as MNHEY and CDR2 as SVGAGI. The CDR3 runs 16 residues. The CDR3 is CASSYSVNSGRDTQYF. In nucleotides, the CDR3 is TGTGCCAGCAGTTACTCGGTCAATAGCGGGAGAGATACGCAGTATTTT.

This clonotype was counted many times. The V and J genes are TRBV12-3 or TRBV12-4 and TRBJ2-1, with a possible D match to TRBD1 (6 bases). The V end lost 10 bases, the J end lost 1 base, and 11 bases lay between the germline ends. The CDR3 has 13 residues. The CDR3: CATCRGSYNEQFF. The CDR3 DNA sequence: TGTGCCACCTGCAGGGGTTCCTACAATGAGCAGTTCTTC.

This clonotype came up many times. V is TRBV7-2 and J is TRBJ2-3, with TRBD2 identical over 7 bases. This CDR3 is 14 amino acids long. Germline loops: CDR1 SGHTA, CDR2 FQGNSA. Trimming took 4 bases from V and 6 from J; bases not matched to a gene: 7. The CDR3 protein is CASSSGTKMDTQYF. The CDR3 DNA follows: TGTGCCAGCAGCTCCGGGACTAAGATGGATACGCAGTATTTT.

Many counts were recorded for this clonotype. The chain combines TRBV27 with TRBJ2-7, with 8 bases fitting TRBD1. The germline gives CDR1 MNHEY, CDR2 SMNVEV (reference sequence). V lost 3 bases and J lost 4; bases outside the gene matches: 5. CDR3 length: 14 residues. Here the CDR3 reads CASSLGQASYEQYF. In DNA, the CDR3 is TGTGCCAGCAGTTTGGGACAGGCTTCGTACGAGCAGTACTTC.

In this sample, this clonotype turned up many times. The gene calls are TRBV5-1 and TRBJ2-1; 10 bases are a match to TRBD1. Germline V CDR1 and CDR2: SGHRS, YFSETQ. This CDR3 comprises 14 residues. V lost 5 bases, J lost 7 bases, and 6 bases stayed unmatched. CDR3 nucleotide sequence: TGCGCCAGCAGAAAGGGACAGGGGCTGAATGAGCAGTTCTTC. Translating it yields CASRKGQGLNEQFF. The full variable domain, rest sourced from reference TRBV5-1 and TRBJ2-1, is KAGVTQTPRYLIKTRGQQVTLSCSPISGHRSVSWYQQTPGQGLQFLFEYFSETQRNKGNFPGRFSGRQFSNSRSEMNVSTLELGDSALYLCASRKGQGLNEQFFGPGTRLTVL.

This clonotype was seen a few times. The V and J genes are TRBV9 and TRBJ1-3; no clear D gene. The germline V gene encodes CDR1 SGDLS and CDR2 YYNGEE. Between the trimmed V and J ends, which lost 4 bases and 0 bases, there was a span of 5 bases. This CDR3 spans 13 amino acids. CDR3 DNA sequence: TGTGCCAGCAGCCCCAACTCTGGAAACACCATATATTTT. This encodes CASSPNSGNTIYF.

This clonotype has more than one count but fewer than ten. The chain is built from TRBV10-2 and TRBJ2-7, with TRBD1 matching over 10 bases. The CDR3 is 15 residues long. Germline V lookup: CDR1 WSHSY, CDR2 SAAADI. Losses at the gene ends were 6 bases for V and 6 bases for J; bases not matched to a gene: 11. CDR3 nucleotide sequence: TGCGCCAGCAGCCCCCCGAGGGACAGGGGTCGCGAGCAGTACTTC. As protein: CASSPPRDRGREQYF.

This clonotype was recorded many times. This rearrangement joins TRBV4-1 to TRBJ1-2; D is possibly TRBD1 (5 bases). V lost 4 bases and J 4 bases, leaving 10 bases between the germline ends. The CDR3 loop spans 13 amino acids. Germline V CDR1 and CDR2: MGHRA, YSYEKL. CDR3 loop: CASSPYRLYGYTF. The CDR3 nucleotides are TGCGCCAGCAGCCCGTACAGGCTCTATGGCTACACCTTC.

This clonotype came up many times. V gene TRBV10-3 combines with J gene TRBJ2-5, with 7 bases that match TRBD1. Trimming removed 7 bases from V and 4 bases from J; junction bases left unmatched: 6. Germline V lookup: CDR1 ENHRY, CDR2 SYGVKD. There are 13 residues in the CDR3. The CDR3 DNA follows: TGTGCCATCATGAGGGGGCCACGAGAGACCCAGTACTTC. Translation: CAIMRGPRETQYF.

This clonotype was counted at least ten times. The CDR3, as DNA: TGTGCCAGCAGTCCTATATGGACAGGGCTGCGGGAGGGCCGAATTGGTTTCCAAGAGACCCAGTACTTC. Translating gives CASSPIWTGLREGRIGFQETQYF. This sequence joins TRBV27 and TRBJ2-5, with D possibly being TRBD2 (9 bases). The CDR3 has 23 residues. V was shortened by 5 bases and J by 1 base, with 38 bases between the two germline ends. The germline CDR1 and CDR2 sequences are MNHEY and SMNVEV (reference sequence).

The V gene is TRBV6-2 or TRBV6-3, the J gene TRBJ2-7; 7 nucleotides align to TRBD2. The V gene end was trimmed by 2 bases and the J gene end by 2 bases; junction bases not matched to a gene: 9. This CDR3 has 16 residues. Germline lookup yields CDR1 MNHEY and CDR2 SVGEGT. The CDR3 DNA follows: TGTGCCAGCAGTTACGTGGCCGGGGGGACTCCCTACGAGCAGTACTTC. Its protein product is CASSYVAGGTPYEQYF.

This clonotype was seen many times. The V call is TRBV20-1, the J call TRBJ2-1; no definite D call. CDR3 size: 11 residues. Trimming pared 3 bases from V and 7 bases from J, leaving 7 bases between. Germline-derived CDR1 and CDR2 are DFQATT and SNEGSKA (reference sequence). The chain's CDR3 is CSASLGNEQFF. CDR3 coding DNA: TGCAGTGCTAGTTTGGGAAATGAGCAGTTCTTC.

The J gene is TRBJ2-7, the V gene TRBV11-2, with 7 bases identical to TRBD1. Unmatched junction bases numbered 8, after V lost 4 bases and J lost 5 bases. The length of the CDR3 is 14 residues. The germline CDR1 and CDR2 sequences are SGHAT and FQNNGV. CDR3: CASSSRQGMDEQYF. CDR3 nucleotide sequence: TGTGCCAGCAGCTCCCGACAGGGAATGGACGAGCAGTACTTC.

This clonotype was seen many times. The rearrangement uses TRBV6-1 and TRBJ2-1, with D perhaps matching TRBD2 (6 bases). The germline V and J ends were trimmed by 2 bases and 7 bases, with 15 bases remaining between them. The germline CDR1 and CDR2 sequences are MNHNS and SASEGT. There are 15 residues in the CDR3. CDR3 DNA: TGTGCCAGCAGTGAAATAGCGGTGAGAGGGAATGAGCAGTTCTTC. It is translated as CASSEIAVRGNEQFF.

This clonotype was found a few times. The V gene is TRBV29-1, the J gene TRBJ2-7; 10 nucleotides match TRBD1. The CDR3 loop spans 12 amino acids. CDR1 is SQVTM, CDR2 ANQGSEA, per germline. J lost 5 bases, V lost 7 bases, and 5 bases had no gene match. The CDR3 reads CSASGTGDEQYF. In nucleotides, the CDR3 is TGCAGCGCATCCGGGACAGGGGACGAGCAGTACTTC.

This clonotype came up a few times. The J gene is TRBJ2-1, the V gene TRBV20-1; TRBD2 matches 10 bases. V gave up 6 bases and J gave up 7 bases; unmatched junction bases: 9. Germline CDR1 DFQATT, CDR2 SNEGSKA (reference sequence). This CDR3 contains 14 residues. This CDR3 reads CSAGLAGDGNEQFF. CDR3 bases: TGCAGTGCCGGTCTAGCGGGAGATGGAAATGAGCAGTTCTTC.

This clonotype was found a few times. The V call is TRBV4-1, the J call TRBJ2-7, with D hard to call. This CDR3 is 14 amino acids long. Germline CDR1 and CDR2: MGHRA and YSYEKL. Trimming cost V 0 bases and J 3 bases, with 9 bases left between them. The CDR3 here is CASSQDPGRYEQYF. The CDR3 DNA follows: TGCGCCAGCAGCCAAGATCCGGGTCGCTACGAGCAGTACTTC.

The chain joins TRBV28 to TRBJ2-4; D is unresolved. Trimming removed 10 bases at V and 6 bases at J, with 10 bases between. Germline V gene data show CDR1 as MDHEN and CDR2 as SYDVKM. The CDR3 has 11 amino acids. The CDR3 nucleotides read TGTGCCACCTCAGAAATAAACATTCAGTACTTC. Translated: CATSEINIQYF. Based on the CDR3 plus reference TRBV28 and TRBJ2-4, the full variable domain is DVKVTQSSRYLVKRTGEKVFLECVQDMDHENMFWYRQDPGLGLRLIYFSYDVKMKEKGDIPEGYSVSREKKERFSLILESASTNQTSMYLCATSEINIQYFGAGTRLSVL.